Detailed here is one T cell receptor (beta chain). Using immunoSEQ multiplex PCR, the repertoire was profiled, and TCRdb retains in-frame clones only, with some absent. The sample consists of more than 9,000 clones, more than 65% of them appearing once. The sample belongs to a study of ipilimumab plus nivolumab after autologous stem cell transplantation. Study in general: Typical patient got 5 ipilimumab doses and about eight nivolumab doses (median).

With 5 bases removed from V and 1 base from J, the gap between germline ends came to 11 bases. Germline V CDR1 and CDR2: LNHDA, SQIVND (reference sequence). The CDR3 is made up of 14 amino acids. Patients received nivolumab 3 mg/kg at weeks 1, 4, 7, 10, then fortnightly to week 26. The source of this sequence is a female donor with multiple myeloma. The specimen was PBMCs, collected in a trial of ipilimumab plus nivolumab as post-transplant consolidation. This chain uses TRBV19 with TRBJ2-5; possibly TRBD1 for D (6 bases). The DNA for the CDR3 is TGTGCCAGTAGTCGGGACACCTTCCAAGAGACCCAGTACTTC. Its translation is CASSRDTFQETQYF.